Here is one T cell receptor beta chain with its context. The germline V gene encodes CDR1 SGHTA and CDR2 FQGNSA. CDR3 size: 17 residues. Trimming took 5 bases from V and 2 from J; bases not matched to a gene: 12. The source of the sample is a study of blood T cell repertoires in COVID-19. Authors' processing steps: Amplification of reference gene primers provided the estimated nucleated cell counts. The method was immunoSEQ multiplex PCR; TCRdb's version includes in-frame clones alone and lacks a portion of them. The D gene and trimming were derived from the DNA, and the V and J assignments and clone size from that table. The sample lists tens of thousands of clones; around 88% were seen once.

The sequence derives from a woman older than 75 with acute or convalescent COVID-19. The rearrangement uses TRBV7-2 and TRBJ2-1, with TRBD1 matching over 7 bases. Material: peripheral blood. CDR3 amino acids: CASSTRRSGTAYNEQFF. The CDR3 DNA sequence: TGTGCCAGCAGCACCCGACGATCCGGGACAGCCTACAATGAGCAGTTCTTC.